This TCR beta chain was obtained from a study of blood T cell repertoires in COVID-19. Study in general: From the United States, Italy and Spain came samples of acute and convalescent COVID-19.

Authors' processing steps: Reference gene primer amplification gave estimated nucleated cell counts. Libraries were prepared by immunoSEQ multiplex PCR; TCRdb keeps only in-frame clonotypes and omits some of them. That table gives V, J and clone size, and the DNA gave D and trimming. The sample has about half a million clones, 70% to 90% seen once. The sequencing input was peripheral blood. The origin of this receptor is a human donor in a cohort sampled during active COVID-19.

The CDR3 DNA reads TGCGCCAGCAGCTTGGATCAGGGGAGGGACTATGGCTACACCTTC. It is translated as CASSLDQGRDYGYTF. V gene TRBV5-1 combines with J gene TRBJ1-2; D might be TRBD1 (6 bases). The V and J ends lost 0 bases and 3 bases respectively, with 12 bases between them. This CDR3 has 15 amino acids. CDR1 is SGHRS and CDR2 is YFSETQ in the germline V gene.